This T cell receptor (beta chain) emerged from a study of CD8 T cells in ankylosing spondylitis (dated by TCRdb to 2017 to 2019). Regarding the complete study: To find TCR variants linked to disease, the study profiled T cell receptor beta repertoires in ankylosing spondylitis patients and healthy donors. The whole study cohort included 108 healthy donors and 20 to 30 ankylosing spondylitis patients. Peripheral blood was sampled, and synovial fluid was also collected from ankylosing spondylitis patients. Broad study findings and their caveats: Some motif variants were previously reported in synovial fluid and blood of reactive arthritis patients, suggesting common disease-initiation mechanisms. A CD8+ phenotype was shown by the disease-linked clones, which were found at relatively low frequencies in peripheral blood. A TCR beta motif made up of several highly homologous amino acid variants appeared to be characteristic of blood from ankylosing spondylitis patients. The disease-linked clones were reported as significantly enriched in matched synovial fluid samples from ankylosing spondylitis patients.

V loses 6 bases at its end and J loses 7 bases; junction bases beyond the gene matches: 6. From its cysteine to its phenylalanine, the CDR3 spans 14 amino acids. CDR3 DNA only is kept here, 42 bases in frame from base 1. As encoded in the germline V gene, CDR1 is SGHAT while CDR2 is FQNNGV. The table lists this clonotype with many counts. This clone's antigen is unknown. There are no base qualities to consult, and no much larger clone falls within one base. The sequencing machine was an Illumina HiSeq 2500. Quantitative 5'-RACE with molecular barcodes was the method used to prepare the TCR beta libraries. Processing in the source paper ran as follows. Disease-linked TCR variants were identified with a new computational method built on a probabilistic model of VDJ rearrangement. In-frame beta chains were kept once TCRdb had trimmed the public reads at Q25 with fastp and called clones with MiXCR. Identical CDR3 protein sequences are pooled into one entry, listed with their most common genes and DNA. None of the V and J calls come from the authors' own analysis; TCRdb made them. The table for this sample lists about 130,000 distinct CDR3 sequences; roughly a tenth of them were counted only once. The ten top clones hold about 3.3% of the sample.

This receptor chain uses TRBV11-2 and TRBJ1-6; TRBD1 agrees with 7 junctional bases. Sequenced input: blood, either unsorted or a sorted T cell fraction (not recorded which). The sequence came from a male donor with ankylosing spondylitis or in good health (not recorded which). The DNA reads as follows: TGTGCCAGCAGTGTCAACAGGGGAAATTCACCCCTCCACTTT. Its translation is CASSVNRGNSPLHF.